One sample yielded the 24 T cell receptor beta chains listed below, sequenced in a study of T-cell memory formation after mild COVID-19. One entry per CDR3 protein, called by TCRdb with MiXCR from the 5' RACE reads. The data contain 250,000 or so distinct CDR3 sequences, roughly 18% of them seen just once; the ten biggest clones take up around 23%. The sequencing sample was made of PBMCs or a T cell subset sorted from them (not recorded which). The receptors come from a man between 18 and 29 years old who had mild COVID-19 (a few samples of this study predate the infection). Cell type and time point are not known.

The chain combines TRBV4-3 with TRBJ2-7; tentatively, D is TRBD1 or TRBD2 (5 bases each). With 1 base removed from V and 2 bases from J, the gap between germline ends came to 12 bases. CDR1 and CDR2 from the germline V gene are LGHNA and YSLEER. The CDR3 consists of 15 residues. The CDR3 region is CASSQGPGPTYEQYF. DNA for the CDR3: TGCGCCAGCAGCCAAGGCCCGGGGCCCACCTACGAGCAGTACTTC.

In this sample, this clonotype turned up a few times. This rearrangement joins TRBV5-1 to TRBJ2-1; no firm D call. The CDR3 contains 14 residues. V was trimmed by 0 bases and J by 3 bases, leaving 7 bases between them. In germline, CDR1 is SGHRS, CDR2 YFSETQ. CDR3 bases: TGCGCCAGCAGCTTGGAGTCAGTCTACAATGAGCAGTTCTTC. This codes for CASSLESVYNEQFF.

This clonotype was seen a handful of times. This chain uses TRBV6-6 with TRBJ2-3; 8 nucleotides line up with TRBD1. With 5 bases clipped from V and 3 bases from J, the junction kept 4 bases outside the gene matches. This CDR3 has 14 residues. The germline V gene has CDR1 MNHNY and CDR2 SVGAGI (reference sequence). CDR3 sequence: CASSPGQETDTQYF. CDR3 nucleotides: TGTGCCAGCAGTCCGGGACAGGAGACAGATACGCAGTATTTT.

The V and J genes are TRBV18 and TRBJ1-5; 9 bases align to TRBD1. Trimming cost V 3 bases and J 8 bases; bases outside gene matches: 5. Germline assignment: CDR1 KGHSH and CDR2 LQKENI. The CDR3 has 14 residues. The CDR3 protein is CASSPGTGFEPQHF. The CDR3 DNA sequence: TGTGCCAGCTCACCCGGGACAGGGTTTGAGCCCCAGCATTTT.

To note about this clonotype: A read error may produce the germline difference seen at one junction end. This sequence joins TRBV7-7 and TRBJ2-1; D uncertain. Germline values: CDR1 SSHAT, CDR2 FNYEAQ (reference sequence). The CDR3 is 13 amino acids. This CDR3 is CASSLGSFNEQFF. The DNA for the CDR3 is TGTGCTAGCAGCTTAGGTTCCTTCAATGAGCAGTTCTTC.

The V call is TRBV5-1, the J call TRBJ2-3; D unresolved. Germline CDR1 SGHRS, CDR2 YFSETQ. V gave up 4 bases and J gave up 3 bases, with 12 bases separating them. CDR3 length: 14 residues. As DNA, the CDR3 is TGCGCCAGCAGCCTCGGACCTCAGACAGATACGCAGTATTTT. Translation gives CASSLGPQTDTQYF. Looking up the rest from reference TRBV5-1 and TRBJ2-3 gives the full variable domain: KAGVTQTPRYLIKTRGQQVTLSCSPISGHRSVSWYQQTPGQGLQFLFEYFSETQRNKGNFPGRFSGRQFSNSRSEMNVSTLELGDSALYLCASSLGPQTDTQYFGPGTRLTVL.

This clonotype showed up just a few times. V usage is TRBV28 and J usage is TRBJ1-2; the D is unclear. The germline CDR1 and CDR2 sequences are MDHEN and SYDVKM. With 5 bases removed from V and 8 bases from J, the gap between germline ends came to 18 bases. CDR3 length equals 14 residues. This CDR3 is CASSPSVGGWGYTF. DNA for the CDR3: TGTGCCAGCAGTCCATCGGTGGGTGGTTGGGGCTACACCTTC.

This clonotype was seen a few times. The rearrangement uses TRBV7-6 and TRBJ2-7; 8 bases match TRBD1. Germline V gene sequence: CDR1 SGHVS, CDR2 FNYEAQ. This CDR3 comprises 13 residues. Trimming at V came to 6 bases and at J to 12 bases, leaving 13 bases not matched to a gene. This CDR3 reads CASSKTGTGDMYF. DNA of the CDR3: TGTGCCAGCAGTAAAACCGGGACAGGTGATATGTACTTC. Filled out from reference TRBV7-6 and TRBJ2-7, the complete variable domain reads GAGVSQSPRYKVTKRGQDVALRCDPISGHVSLYWYRQALGQGPEFLTYFNYEAQQDKSGLPNDRFSAERPEGSISTLTIQRTEQRDSAMYRCASSKTGTGDMYFGPGTRLTVT.

This clonotype was detected a few times. This chain links TRBV28 with TRBJ1-5; 7 bases line up with TRBD1. This CDR3 is 16 amino acids long. The germline V gene has CDR1 MDHEN and CDR2 SYDVKM. The V gene end was trimmed by 6 bases and the J gene end by 4 bases; junction bases not matched to a gene: 12. CDR3 sequence reads: CASRRQGTSPNQPQHF. Here the CDR3 DNA reads TGTGCCAGCAGAAGACAGGGCACCTCGCCTAATCAGCCCCAGCATTTT.

The chain couples TRBV5-4 to TRBJ1-1; maybe TRBD1 (5 bases). The V end was cut by 7 bases, the J end by 0 bases, with 13 bases between. The CDR3 contains 14 residues. Germline lookup yields CDR1 SGHNT and CDR2 YYREEE (reference sequence). The CDR3 reads CASPGDGLNTEAFF. The CDR3 nucleotides are TGTGCCAGCCCGGGGGACGGATTGAACACTGAAGCTTTCTTT.

The genes are TRBV6-2 or TRBV6-3 and TRBJ2-7; 9 nucleotides align to TRBD1. The V segment lost 7 bases and the J segment 4 bases; nucleotides outside the gene matches: 8. The CDR3 loop spans 14 amino acids. The V gene's germline CDR1 is MNHEY and CDR2 SVGEGT. CDR3 loop: CASIRDRASYEQYF. The DNA for the CDR3 is TGTGCCAGCATTCGGGACAGGGCCTCTTACGAGCAGTACTTC.

The chain carries TRBV5-1 and TRBJ1-1; D is perhaps TRBD1 (5 bases). V lost 0 bases to trimming and J lost 6 bases, with 12 bases between them. Germline V gene sequence: CDR1 SGHRS, CDR2 YFSETQ. There are 14 residues in the CDR3. CDR3 nucleotides: TGCGCCAGCAGCTTGGAGGCGCGGGGCTCTGAAGCTTTCTTT. Translation gives CASSLEARGSEAFF.

This chain connects TRBV18 to TRBJ1-4; weak D call: TRBD1 (6 bases). Germline CDR1 and CDR2: KGHSH and LQKENI. Deletions cut 4 bases from V and 8 bases from J, with 11 bases between. This CDR3 has 13 residues. This CDR3 is CASSLATGEKLFF. The CDR3 DNA is TGTGCCAGCTCACTAGCCACAGGGGAAAAACTGTTTTTT. Combining the CDR3 with reference TRBV18 and TRBJ1-4 gives the whole variable domain NAGVMQNPRHLVRRRGQEARLRCSPMKGHSHVYWYRQLPEEGLKFMVYLQKENIIDESGMPKERFSAEFPKEGPSILRIQQVVRGDSAAYFCASSLATGEKLFFGSGTQLSVL.

The rearrangement joins TRBV7-9 to TRBJ2-1, with 10 bases matching TRBD1. The germline gives CDR1 SEHNR, CDR2 FQNEAQ (reference sequence). Trimming at V came to 4 bases and at J to 8 bases, leaving 2 bases not matched to a gene. The CDR3 totals 13 residues. Here the CDR3 reads CASSWGQGYEQFF. CDR3 DNA: TGTGCCAGCAGCTGGGGACAGGGGTATGAGCAGTTCTTC.

V gene TRBV12-3 or TRBV12-4 combines with J gene TRBJ2-3; D gene unclear. The CDR3 sequence is 13 residues long. The V gene lost 6 bases and the J gene lost 4 bases, with 11 bases spanning the gap. The CDR3 sequence: CASRVTRADTQYF. CDR3 coding DNA: TGTGCCAGCAGGGTGACCCGAGCAGATACGCAGTATTTT.

CDR3 nucleotides: TGTGCCAGCAGTTACTCGTATCGGGGGCCGGGAGGAAACACCATATATTTT. It codes for CASSYSYRGPGGNTIYF. The rearrangement uses TRBV6-6 and TRBJ1-3; perhaps TRBD1 as D (6 bases). CDR1 is MNHNY and CDR2 is SVGAGI in the germline V gene (reference sequence). This CDR3 has 17 amino acids. V lost 0 bases, J lost 4 bases, and 16 bases lay in between.

The chain carries TRBV20-1 and TRBJ2-1, with TRBD2 matching over 7 bases. V gave up 4 bases and J gave up 0 bases; unmatched junction bases: 3. CDR1 is DFQATT, CDR2 SNEGSKA, per germline (reference sequence). CDR3 length: 14 amino acids. The CDR3 loop is CSATAGSSYNEQFF. The CDR3 coding sequence is TGCAGTGCTACAGCGGGGAGCTCCTACAATGAGCAGTTCTTC.

This clonotype was detected a few times. The chain is built from TRBV6-5 and TRBJ1-4; D might be TRBD1 (5 bases). V was cut by 0 bases and J by 8 bases, with 10 bases left in between. CDR1 MNHEY and CDR2 SVGAGI come from the germline V gene. The CDR3 sequence is 14 residues long. CDR3 DNA sequence: TGTGCCAGCAGTTACTCGGGGGTAGGGGAAAAACTGTTTTTT. Its protein product is CASSYSGVGEKLFF.

This clonotype was seen more than once but under ten times. The chain employs TRBV12-3 or TRBV12-4 and TRBJ2-3; no clear D gene. The length of the CDR3 is 14 residues. V was pared by 6 bases and J by 2 bases, with 12 bases between. The CDR3 coding sequence is TGTGCCAGCAGCCTTGAGAGCTTCACAGATACGCAGTATTTT. This codes for CASSLESFTDTQYF.

The gene calls are TRBV20-1 and TRBJ2-2; the match to TRBD1 covers 8 bases. V shed 7 bases, J shed 4 bases, and the junction held 11 bases outside the gene matches. The CDR3 length is 15 residues. Germline assignment: CDR1 DFQATT and CDR2 SNEGSKA (reference sequence). CDR3: CSGRQGPGATGELFF. CDR3 bases: TGCAGTGGACGACAGGGGCCTGGGGCCACCGGGGAGCTGTTTTTT.

The V gene is TRBV3-1, the J gene TRBJ2-1; 9 bases fit TRBD1. V was clipped by 3 bases and J by 8 bases; unmatched bases: 11. Germline V gene lookup returns CDR1 LGHDT and CDR2 YNNKEL (reference sequence). The CDR3 totals 16 residues. The CDR3 is CASSHDNRGRRYEQFF. CDR3 nucleotides: TGTGCCAGCAGCCATGATAACAGGGGGCGTCGTTATGAGCAGTTCTTC.

The V and J genes are TRBV3-1 and TRBJ2-5, with 10 bases fitting TRBD2. The germline V gene has CDR1 LGHDT and CDR2 YNNKEL (reference sequence). V lost 4 bases, J lost 1 base, and 9 bases stayed unmatched. There are 17 residues in the CDR3. In DNA, the CDR3 is TGTGCCAGCAGCCCCTCATGGGCTAGCGGGGGCCAAGAGACCCAGTACTTC. This gives the protein CASSPSWASGGQETQYF.

The chain combines TRBV3-2 with TRBJ2-1. TRBV3-2 is marked as a pseudogene. CDR3 size: 10 residues. The CDR3 DNA reads as TGTGCCAGCAGCCACAATGAGCAGTTCTTC. This sequence encodes CASSHNEQFF.

There are a few counts of this clonotype. This sequence joins TRBV19 and TRBJ2-3; weak D call: TRBD1 (6 bases). This CDR3 has 13 amino acids. The germline V gene has CDR1 LNHDA and CDR2 SQIVND (reference sequence). V was pared by 8 bases and J by 6 bases, with 15 bases between. CDR3 sequence reads: CASQNRVGDTQYF. For the CDR3, the DNA is TGTGCCAGTCAGAACAGGGTCGGTGATACGCAGTATTTT.